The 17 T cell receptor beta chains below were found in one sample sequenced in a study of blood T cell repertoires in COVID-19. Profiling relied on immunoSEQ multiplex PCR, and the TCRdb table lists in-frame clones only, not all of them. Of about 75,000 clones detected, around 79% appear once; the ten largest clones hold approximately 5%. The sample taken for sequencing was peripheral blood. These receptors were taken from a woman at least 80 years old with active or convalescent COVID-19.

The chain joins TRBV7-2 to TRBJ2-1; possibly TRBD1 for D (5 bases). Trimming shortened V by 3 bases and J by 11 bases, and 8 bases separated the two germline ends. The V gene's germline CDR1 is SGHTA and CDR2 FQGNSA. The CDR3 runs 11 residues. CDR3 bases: TGTGCCAGCAGCTTGGGGCTGCAGCAGTTCTTC. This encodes CASSLGLQQFF.

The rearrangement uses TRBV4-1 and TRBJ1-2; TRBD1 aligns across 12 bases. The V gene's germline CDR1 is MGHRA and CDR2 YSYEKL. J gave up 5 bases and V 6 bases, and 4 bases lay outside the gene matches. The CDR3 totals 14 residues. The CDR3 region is CASRGQGASYGYTF. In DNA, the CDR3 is TGCGCCAGCAGGGGACAGGGGGCTTCGTATGGCTACACCTTC.

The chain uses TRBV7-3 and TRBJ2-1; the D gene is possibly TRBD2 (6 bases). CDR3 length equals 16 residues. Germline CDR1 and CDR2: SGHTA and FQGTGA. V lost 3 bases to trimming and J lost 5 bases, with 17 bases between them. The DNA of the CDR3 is TGTGCCAGCAGCTTCGGGGGAACAGGCCTCCACAATGAGCAGTTCTTC. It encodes CASSFGGTGLHNEQFF.

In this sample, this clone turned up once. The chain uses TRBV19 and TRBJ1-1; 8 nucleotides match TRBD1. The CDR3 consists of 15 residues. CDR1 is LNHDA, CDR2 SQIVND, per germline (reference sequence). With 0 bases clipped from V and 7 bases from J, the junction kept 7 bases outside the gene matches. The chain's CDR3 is CASSIDLGQGGEAFF. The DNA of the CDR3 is TGTGCCAGTAGTATAGACCTAGGACAGGGCGGTGAAGCTTTCTTT. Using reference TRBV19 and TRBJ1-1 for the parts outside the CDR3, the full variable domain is DGGITQSPKYLFRKEGQNVTLSCEQNLNHDAMYWYRQDPGQGLRLIYYSQIVNDFQKGDIAEGYSVSREKKESFPLTVTSAQKNPTAFYLCASSIDLGQGGEAFFGQGTRLTVV.

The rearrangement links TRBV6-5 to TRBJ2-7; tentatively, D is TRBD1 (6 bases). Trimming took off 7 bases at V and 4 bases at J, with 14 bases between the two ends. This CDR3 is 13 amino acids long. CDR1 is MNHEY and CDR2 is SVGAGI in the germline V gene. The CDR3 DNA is TGTGCCAGCACGCAGGACAGTTTATACGAGCAGTACTTC. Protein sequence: CASTQDSLYEQYF.

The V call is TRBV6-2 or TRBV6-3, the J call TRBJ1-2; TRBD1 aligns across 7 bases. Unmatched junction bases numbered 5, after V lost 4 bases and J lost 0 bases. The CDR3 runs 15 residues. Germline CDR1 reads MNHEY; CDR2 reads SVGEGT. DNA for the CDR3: TGTGCCAGCAGTTTAACCGGGACAGCTAACTATGGCTACACCTTC. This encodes CASSLTGTANYGYTF.

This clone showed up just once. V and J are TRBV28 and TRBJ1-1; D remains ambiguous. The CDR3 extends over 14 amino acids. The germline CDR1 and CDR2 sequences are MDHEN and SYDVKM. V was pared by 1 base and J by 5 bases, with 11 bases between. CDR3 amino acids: CASSLFSLWTEAFF. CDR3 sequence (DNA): TGTGCCAGCAGTTTATTTTCCCTATGGACTGAAGCTTTCTTT.

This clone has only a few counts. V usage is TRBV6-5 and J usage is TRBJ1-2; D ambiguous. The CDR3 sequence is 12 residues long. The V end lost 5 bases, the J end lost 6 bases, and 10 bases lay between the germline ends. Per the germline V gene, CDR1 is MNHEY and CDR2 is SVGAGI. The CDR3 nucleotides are TGTGCCAGCAGTACCGGAGGCGATGGCTACACCTTC. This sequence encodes CASSTGGDGYTF.

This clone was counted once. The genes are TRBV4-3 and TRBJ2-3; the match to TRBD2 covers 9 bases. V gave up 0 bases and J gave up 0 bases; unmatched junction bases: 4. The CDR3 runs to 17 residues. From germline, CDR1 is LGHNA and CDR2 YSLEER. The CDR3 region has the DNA TGCGCCAGCAGCCAAGATAAAGGACTAGCGAGCACAGATACGCAGTATTTT. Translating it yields CASSQDKGLASTDTQYF.

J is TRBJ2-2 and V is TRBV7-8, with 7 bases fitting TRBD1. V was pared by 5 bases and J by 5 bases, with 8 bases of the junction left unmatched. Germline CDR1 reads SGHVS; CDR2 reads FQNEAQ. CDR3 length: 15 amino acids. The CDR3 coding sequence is TGTGCCAGCAGCCCGACAGGGAGTCGGACCGGGGAGCTGTTTTTT. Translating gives CASSPTGSRTGELFF.

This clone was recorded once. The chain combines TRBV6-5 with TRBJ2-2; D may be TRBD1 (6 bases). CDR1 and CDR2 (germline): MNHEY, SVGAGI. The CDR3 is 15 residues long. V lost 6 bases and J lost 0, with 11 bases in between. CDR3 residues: CASRPRQANTGELFF. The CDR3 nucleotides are TGTGCCAGCAGGCCGAGACAGGCGAACACCGGGGAGCTGTTTTTT.

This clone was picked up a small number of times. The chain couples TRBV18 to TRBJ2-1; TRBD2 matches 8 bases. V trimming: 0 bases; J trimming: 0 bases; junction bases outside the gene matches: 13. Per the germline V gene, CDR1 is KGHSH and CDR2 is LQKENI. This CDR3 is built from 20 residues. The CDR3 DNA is TGTGCCAGCTCACCACCGTTTCAACTAGCGGACCCGAGCTCCTACAATGAGCAGTTCTTC. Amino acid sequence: CASSPPFQLADPSSYNEQFF.

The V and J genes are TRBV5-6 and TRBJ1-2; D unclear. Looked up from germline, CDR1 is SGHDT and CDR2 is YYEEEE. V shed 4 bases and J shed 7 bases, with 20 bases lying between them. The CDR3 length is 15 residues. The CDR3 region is CASSARVSRLAGYTF. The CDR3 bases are TGTGCCAGCAGCGCCCGGGTGTCAAGGTTGGCTGGCTACACCTTC.

The CDR3 DNA reads TGTGCCAGCAGCGCCACTGGACAGGGGGCGCGTAGCACTGAAGCTTTCTTT. Translation: CASSATGQGARSTEAFF. V and J are TRBV9 and TRBJ1-1, with 11 bases aligning to TRBD1. The CDR3 runs to 17 residues. The V gene's germline CDR1 is SGDLS and CDR2 YYNGEE. V lost 3 bases to trimming and J lost 4 bases; unmatched junction nucleotides: 11. Looking up the rest from reference TRBV9 and TRBJ1-1 gives the full variable domain: DSGVTQTPKHLITATGQRVTLRCSPRSGDLSVYWYQQSLDQGLQFLIQYYNGEERAKGNILERFSAQQFPDLHSELNLSSLELGDSALYFCASSATGQGARSTEAFFGQGTRLTVV.

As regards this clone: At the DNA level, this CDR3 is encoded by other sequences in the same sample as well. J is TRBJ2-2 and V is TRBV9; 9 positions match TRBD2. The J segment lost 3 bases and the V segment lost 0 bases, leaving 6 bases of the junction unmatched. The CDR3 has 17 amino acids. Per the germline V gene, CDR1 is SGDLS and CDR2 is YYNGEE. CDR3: CASSVGLAGGYTGELFF. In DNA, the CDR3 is TGTGCCAGCAGCGTAGGTCTCGCGGGAGGGTACACCGGGGAGCTGTTTTTT.

The CDR3 DNA follows: TGTGCCAGCAGCCAGTCCCACCTTGGCGGCTACACCTTC. As protein: CASSQSHLGGYTF. The chain joins TRBV14 to TRBJ1-2; D is uncertain. The CDR3 covers 13 residues. The V end was cut by 3 bases, the J end by 8 bases, with 13 bases between. CDR1 and CDR2 from the germline V gene are SGHDN and FVKESK.

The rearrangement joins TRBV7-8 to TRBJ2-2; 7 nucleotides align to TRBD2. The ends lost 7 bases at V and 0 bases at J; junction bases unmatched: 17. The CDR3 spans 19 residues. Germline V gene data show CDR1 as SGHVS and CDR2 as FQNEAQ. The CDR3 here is CASIKTASGATTNTGELFF. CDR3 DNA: TGTGCCAGCATCAAAACTGCTAGCGGAGCAACCACGAACACCGGGGAGCTGTTTTTT. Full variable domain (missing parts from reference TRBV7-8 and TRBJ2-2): GAGVSQSPRYKVAKRGQDVALRCDPISGHVSLFWYQQALGQGPEFLTYFQNEAQLDKSGLPSDRFFAERPEGSVSTLKIQRTQQEDSAVYLCASIKTASGATTNTGELFFGEGSRLTVL.